These T cell receptor beta chains were read from a single sample in a study of OX40 agonist ivuxolimab in advanced cancers. Measured with immunoSEQ multiplex PCR; TCRdb has only the in-frame clones, and not every one. The data hold tens of thousands of clones, with roughly four fifths observed a single time. The sequences come from CD4+ or CD8+ T cells sorted from blood, collected in a trial of the OX40 agonist ivuxolimab. The source is an adult with an advanced solid tumor such as melanoma, head and neck, liver or kidney cancer. Each CDR3 is given with its conserved first and last residue. A D gene is named only where the DNA matches it firmly. The size entry is marked missing in some rows and otherwise reads once, few, many or a size class.

J: TRBJ1-4
D: -
V: TRBV28
size: once
DNA: TGTGCCAGCAGTCATAGAGTAACAGCGAGAAATGAAAAACTGTTTTTT
CDR3: CASSHRVTARNEKLFF

J: TRBJ2-7
D: TRBD1
V: TRBV5-5
size: once
DNA: TGTGCCAGCAGATCAAGACAGGGGATCGAAGAGCAGTACTTC
CDR3: CASRSRQGIEEQYF

J: TRBJ2-3
D: -
V: TRBV30
size: -
DNA: TGTGCCTGGAACGGGGTAGGGGGGCACACAGATACGCAGTATTTT
CDR3: CAWNGVGGHTDTQYF

J: TRBJ2-3
D: -
V: TRBV5-1
size: -
DNA: TGCGCCAGCAGCTCGGTCACGGGCACAGATACGCAGTATTTT
CDR3: CASSSVTGTDTQYF

J: TRBJ2-3
D: -
V: TRBV28
size: once
DNA: TGTGCCAGCAGTTTACCAATCTCAGGGGGGGGCTGGGGCACAGATACGCAGTATTTT
CDR3: CASSLPISGGGWGTDTQYF

J: TRBJ2-7
D: TRBD2
V: TRBV7-9
size: -
DNA: TGTGCCAGCAGCGAGGGGGCGGGAGGGCCCTACGAGCAGTACTTC
CDR3: CASSEGAGGPYEQYF

J: TRBJ2-2
D: -
V: TRBV4-1
size: -
DNA: TGCGCCAGCAGCCAACAGGCTAGGAACACCGGGGAGCTGTTTTTT
CDR3: CASSQQARNTGELFF

J: TRBJ1-2
D: -
V: TRBV14
size: few
DNA: TGTGCCAGCAGCCAAGGCCGCAGCTATGGCTACACCTTC
CDR3: CASSQGRSYGYTF

J: TRBJ1-1
D: -
V: TRBV27
size: -
DNA: TGTGCCAGCAGTTTTGCTGGTGGGAACACTGAAGCTTTCTTT
CDR3: CASSFAGGNTEAFF

J: TRBJ1-1
D: -
V: TRBV6-5
size: -
DNA: TGTGCCAGCAGTATGACAGAGCGTGTGAACACTGAAGCTTTCTTT
CDR3: CASSMTERVNTEAFF

J: TRBJ2-7
D: -
V: TRBV27
size: -
DNA: TGTGCCAGCAGCCCCGGGACCCTCCCCGCCCACGAGCAGTACTTC
CDR3: CASSPGTLPAHEQYF

J: TRBJ2-5
D: TRBD2
V: TRBV28
size: -
DNA: TGTGCCAGCAGTTTATTCAGCCCCGGGACTAGCGGTACCCTAGAAGAGACCCAGTACTTC
CDR3: CASSLFSPGTSGTLEETQYF

J: TRBJ2-5
D: TRBD2
V: TRBV28
size: -
DNA: TGTGCCAGCAGTCCGCTAGGAGCGGGGCTCCAAGAGACCCAGTACTTC
CDR3: CASSPLGAGLQETQYF

J: TRBJ2-4
D: -
V: TRBV7-9
size: once
DNA: TGTGCCAGCAGCCCGGAAAGGGGCGGGGCTGCCAAAAACATTCAGTACTTC
CDR3: CASSPERGGAAKNIQYF

J: TRBJ1-1
D: -
V: TRBV6-5
size: -
DNA: TGTGCCAGCAGTGACACTGAAGCTTTCTTT
CDR3: CASSDTEAFF

J: TRBJ2-5
D: TRBD1
V: TRBV6-5
size: many
DNA: TGTGCCAGCAGTTACTCGGCAGGGGGCCAGGAGACCCAGTACTTC
CDR3: CASSYSAGGQETQYF

J: TRBJ2-7
D: -
V: TRBV28
size: -
DNA: TGTGCCAGCAGTCGGACTACCCCTTACGAGCAGTACTTC
CDR3: CASSRTTPYEQYF

J: TRBJ2-7
D: -
V: TRBV6-5
size: -
DNA: TGTGCCAGCGGCGGAGGCTCCTACGAGCAGTACTTC
CDR3: CASGGGSYEQYF

J: TRBJ1-1
D: -
V: TRBV6-6
size: -
DNA: TGTGCCAGCAGTTACGCCCCCAGGCAAGGAACTGAAGCTTTCTTT
CDR3: CASSYAPRQGTEAFF

J: TRBJ2-2
D: TRBD2
V: TRBV11-3
size: -
DNA: TGTGCCAGCAGCCAGACTAGCGGAAACACCGGGGAGCTGTTTTTT
CDR3: CASSQTSGNTGELFF

J: TRBJ2-7
D: -
V: TRBV27
size: -
DNA: TGTGCCAGCAGGACTTCTTCTAGCGGCTGGGGGCAGATCGGCTACGAGCAGTACTTC
CDR3: CASRTSSSGWGQIGYEQYF

J: TRBJ2-7
D: TRBD1
V: TRBV13
size: -
DNA: TGTGCCAGCAGCTTATTGGGACAGAGCTCCTACGAGCAGTACTTC
CDR3: CASSLLGQSSYEQYF

J: TRBJ2-7
D: -
V: TRBV9
size: -
DNA: TGTGCCAGCAGTGCCGGGACATCCCCTTACGAGCAGTACTTC
CDR3: CASSAGTSPYEQYF

J: TRBJ2-1
D: -
V: TRBV2
size: -
DNA: TGTGCCAGCAGGGACATGGCCCACAATGAGCAGTTCTTC
CDR3: CASRDMAHNEQFF

J: TRBJ2-5
D: TRBD1
V: TRBV11-2
size: few
DNA: TGTGCCAGCAGCCGGACCGGGACAGGGGTCCAAGAGACCCAGTACTTC
CDR3: CASSRTGTGVQETQYF

J: TRBJ2-7
D: -
V: TRBV10-3
size: -
DNA: TGTGCCATCAGTGAGTACTTAGCCTTATTCTACGAGCAGTACTTC
CDR3: CAISEYLALFYEQYF

J: TRBJ2-7
D: -
V: TRBV30
size: -
DNA: TGTGCCTGGAGTTATGACGGGGCCTACGAGCAGTACTTC
CDR3: CAWSYDGAYEQYF

J: TRBJ2-5
D: TRBD1
V: TRBV13
size: -
DNA: TGTGCCAGCAGCCCGAAGGGGGACAGAAAGACCCAGTACTTC
CDR3: CASSPKGDRKTQYF